One and the same sample provided the 16 T cell receptor beta chains below, sequenced in a study of T cells in localized non-small cell lung cancer. The repertoire was sequenced with immunoSEQ multiplex PCR; TCRdb's copy has only in-frame clones and lacks some. The data show tens of thousands of clones, 88% seen once. The sequenced sample was peripheral blood, obtained before any cancer treatment. The receptors come from a woman between 35 and 70 years old with stage I lung adenocarcinoma.

V is TRBV19 and J is TRBJ2-1, with 8 bases aligning to TRBD2. CDR1 is LNHDA and CDR2 is SQIVND in the germline V gene (reference sequence). This CDR3 has 18 residues. Losses at the gene ends were 8 bases for V and 0 bases for J; bases not matched to a gene: 15. The CDR3 bases are TGTGCCAGTGGGACTGGGACAACTAGCGGTTTCTCCTACAATGAGCAGTTCTTC. This sequence encodes CASGTGTTSGFSYNEQFF. The entire variable domain, with the rest obtained from reference TRBV19 and TRBJ2-1, is as follows: DGGITQSPKYLFRKEGQNVTLSCEQNLNHDAMYWYRQDPGQGLRLIYYSQIVNDFQKGDIAEGYSVSREKKESFPLTVTSAQKNPTAFYLCASGTGTTSGFSYNEQFFGPGTRLTVL.

CDR3 nucleotide sequence: TGTGCCAGTAGTATAGGGGGGACCACCGGGGAGCTGTTTTTT. It yields the protein CASSIGGTTGELFF. V usage is TRBV19 and J usage is TRBJ2-2; possibly TRBD1 or TRBD2 for D (5 bases each). Germline loops: CDR1 LNHDA, CDR2 SQIVND (reference sequence). The CDR3 loop spans 14 amino acids. V was shortened by 1 base and J by 4 bases, with 7 bases between the two germline ends.

This clone was observed a handful of times. This chain joins TRBV7-2 and TRBJ2-1, with D tentatively TRBD2 (6 bases). Germline V CDR1 and CDR2: SGHTA, FQGNSA. The CDR3 spans 15 residues. V was shortened by 5 bases and J by 7 bases, with 18 bases between the two germline ends. In nucleotides, the CDR3 is TGTGCCAGCAGCCTTCCGGGGGACTTTTATAATGAGCAGTTCTTC. This gives the protein CASSLPGDFYNEQFF.

This sequence joins TRBV27 and TRBJ2-5; 10 bases match TRBD1. In germline, CDR1 is MNHEY, CDR2 SMNVEV (reference sequence). V trimming: 2 bases; J trimming: 5 bases; junction bases outside the gene matches: 5. This CDR3 contains 15 residues. CDR3 sequence: CASSLTTGGWETQYF. CDR3 sequence (DNA): TGTGCCAGCAGTTTAACGACAGGGGGCTGGGAGACCCAGTACTTC.

For this clone: The same CDR3 is also encoded by other DNA sequences in this sample. The chain recombines TRBV7-2 with TRBJ2-1; perhaps TRBD1 as D (6 bases). Germline V lookup: CDR1 SGHTA, CDR2 FQGNSA. V was clipped by 5 bases and J by 1 base, with 9 bases between them. The CDR3 extends over 14 amino acids. CDR3 protein: CASSPDRSYNEQFF. The CDR3, as DNA: TGTGCCAGCAGCCCCGACAGGTCCTACAATGAGCAGTTCTTC.

The chain joins TRBV19 to TRBJ1-4; 7 nucleotides agree with TRBD1. The CDR3 has 14 amino acids. The germline V gene encodes CDR1 LNHDA and CDR2 SQIVND (reference sequence). The ends lost 6 bases at V and 0 bases at J; junction bases unmatched: 1. This chain's CDR3 is CASRGTATNEKLFF. CDR3 bases: TGTGCCAGTAGGGGGACAGCAACTAATGAAAAACTGTTTTTT.

The CDR3 region is CASSPREVGTGAEPEAFF. The DNA of the CDR3 is TGTGCCAGCTCACCACGTGAAGTCGGGACAGGGGCCGAACCTGAAGCTTTCTTT. The V and J genes are TRBV18 and TRBJ1-1; 10 bases are a match to TRBD1. Trimming removed 1 base from V and 6 bases from J; junction bases left unmatched: 14. Germline values: CDR1 KGHSH, CDR2 LQKENI. This CDR3 has 18 residues.

This chain links TRBV28 with TRBJ2-1; D possibly corresponds to TRBD2 (6 bases). From germline, CDR1 is MDHEN and CDR2 SYDVKM. The CDR3 has 15 residues. Trimming cost V 2 bases and J 6 bases, with 14 bases left between them. The CDR3 protein is CASSLGGTSFNEQFF. For the CDR3, the DNA is TGTGCCAGCAGTTTAGGGGGGACCTCTTTCAATGAGCAGTTCTTC.

This sequence joins TRBV5-1 and TRBJ2-5; the match to TRBD2 covers 7 bases. This CDR3 contains 15 residues. The J segment lost 5 bases and the V segment lost 0 bases, leaving 7 bases of the junction unmatched. CDR1 and CDR2 from the germline V gene are SGHRS and YFSETQ. This chain's CDR3 is CASSLVGGRRETQYF. CDR3 nucleotide sequence: TGCGCCAGCAGCTTGGTCGGCGGGAGAAGGGAGACCCAGTACTTC.

CDR3 in amino acids: CASSYIEGGSYEQYF. As DNA, the CDR3 is TGTGCCAGCAGTTATATCGAGGGCGGCTCCTACGAGCAGTACTTC. The chain joins TRBV6-6 to TRBJ2-7; D is perhaps TRBD2 (5 bases). The length of the CDR3 is 15 residues. V was trimmed by 3 bases and J by 0 bases, leaving 12 bases between them. Germline V gene lookup returns CDR1 MNHNY and CDR2 SVGAGI (reference sequence).

Only one count was recorded for this clone. V is TRBV7-2 and J is TRBJ2-1; 8 nucleotides line up with TRBD2. The CDR3 has 15 residues. V shed 5 bases, J shed 0 bases, and the junction held 3 bases outside the gene matches. Germline lookup yields CDR1 SGHTA and CDR2 FQGNSA. The CDR3 is CASSAGTSSYNEQFF. CDR3 nucleotide sequence: TGTGCCAGCAGCGCCGGGACTAGCTCCTACAATGAGCAGTTCTTC.

The chain employs TRBV9 and TRBJ2-1, with TRBD2 matching 9 bases. Germline-derived CDR1 and CDR2 are SGDLS and YYNGEE. The CDR3 is made up of 15 amino acids. The trim removed 3 bases at V and 5 bases at J, leaving 6 bases unmatched. The CDR3 sequence is CASSGWTSADNEQFF. The CDR3 DNA sequence: TGTGCCAGCAGCGGTTGGACTAGCGCGGACAATGAGCAGTTCTTC.

The chain joins TRBV6-6 to TRBJ2-5, with D possibly TRBD1 on 6 matching bases. The CDR3 covers 16 residues. The germline V gene encodes CDR1 MNHNY and CDR2 SVGAGI (reference sequence). V lost 0 bases and J 5 bases, leaving 16 bases between the germline ends. CDR3 in DNA: TGTGCCAGCAGTTACTCGGGTGGGTCCCAGGGGGAGACCCAGTACTTC. Amino acid sequence: CASSYSGGSQGETQYF.

This rearrangement joins TRBV7-2 to TRBJ1-2; D might be TRBD1 (6 bases). This CDR3 contains 13 residues. Trimming stripped 4 bases from V and 2 bases from J, with 8 bases between. Germline CDR1 reads SGHTA; CDR2 reads FQGNSA. The CDR3 region has the DNA TGTGCCAGCAGCTCCGGACAGAACTATGGCTACACCTTC. Translation gives CASSSGQNYGYTF. The full variable domain, completed using reference TRBV7-2 and TRBJ1-2, is GAGVSQSPSNKVTEKGKDVELRCDPISGHTALYWYRQSLGQGLEFLIYFQGNSAPDKSGLPSDRFSAERTGGSVSTLTIQRTQQEDSAVYLCASSSGQNYGYTFGSGTRLTVV.

This chain links TRBV29-1 with TRBJ2-5, with D possibly matching TRBD1 (6 bases). This CDR3 region has 13 residues. With 1 base removed from V and 2 bases from J, the gap between germline ends came to 8 bases. Germline V gene sequence: CDR1 SQVTM, CDR2 ANQGSEA. CDR3 in DNA: TGCAGCGTTGAAGGGGGGACACAAGAGACCCAGTACTTC. Amino acids: CSVEGGTQETQYF.

This sequence joins TRBV4-2 and TRBJ2-3, with 14 bases aligning to TRBD2. There are 17 residues in the CDR3. Germline V gene sequence: CDR1 LGHNA, CDR2 YNFKEQ. V dropped 4 bases and J dropped 6; count of bases not matched to a gene: 9. The CDR3 region is CASSLGLAGAGWDTQYF. The CDR3 DNA reads TGTGCCAGCAGCCTGGGACTAGCGGGAGCGGGTTGGGATACGCAGTATTTT.